The 24 T cell receptor beta chains below all came from one sample that was sequenced in a study of sequential checkpoint blockade in melanoma. Libraries were prepared by immunoSEQ multiplex PCR; TCRdb keeps only in-frame clonotypes and omits some of them. The table lists 20,000 or so clones, about two thirds of them singletons. Treatment meaning: randomized to nivolumab then ipilimumab (arm A) or the reverse (arm B). The sequencing here drew on CD8+ T cells sorted from blood (inferred from file names), taken from a patient given nivolumab and ipilimumab in sequence. The receptors come from a human donor with melanoma.

This rearrangement joins TRBV28 to TRBJ1-4, with 7 positions matching TRBD1. This CDR3 has 15 residues. Germline lookup yields CDR1 MDHEN and CDR2 SYDVKM. V dropped 6 bases and J dropped 6; count of bases not matched to a gene: 10. CDR3 sequence (DNA): TGTGCCAGCAGCCCAAGGGGGCACGGGGATGAAAAACTGTTTTTT. Translation: CASSPRGHGDEKLFF.

This chain joins TRBV27 and TRBJ1-1; no clear D gene. There are 13 residues in the CDR3. V lost 6 bases and J lost 1, with 9 bases in between. Germline-derived CDR1 and CDR2 are MNHEY and SMNVEV (reference sequence). In nucleotides, the CDR3 is TGTGCCAGCAGCCAGGTACGGAACACTGAAGCTTTCTTT. It encodes CASSQVRNTEAFF.

The chain employs TRBV2 and TRBJ1-6; unclear D gene. Deletions cut 3 bases from V and 10 bases from J, with 19 bases between. CDR1 is SNHLY and CDR2 is FYNNEI in the germline V gene. This CDR3 has 16 amino acids. CDR3 amino acids: CASSDILDWVLSPLHF. CDR3 DNA: TGTGCCAGCAGTGATATCCTGGACTGGGTCCTATCACCCCTCCACTTT.

This clone was recorded a few times. The genes are TRBV29-1 and TRBJ2-7; maybe TRBD1 (5 bases). Trimming shortened V by 4 bases and J by 0 bases, and 10 bases separated the two germline ends. This CDR3 is built from 13 residues. CDR1 is SQVTM, CDR2 ANQGSEA, per germline. CDR3 region: CSVVGAYSYEQYF. The CDR3 coding sequence is TGCAGCGTTGTAGGGGCTTACTCCTACGAGCAGTACTTC.

The chain carries TRBV7-9 and TRBJ2-1, with 13 bases matching TRBD2. CDR3 length: 17 residues. Germline trimming cut 1 base from V and 1 base from J; bases unmatched to any gene: 1. The germline gives CDR1 SEHNR, CDR2 FQNEAQ (reference sequence). The CDR3 DNA follows: TGTGCCAGCAGCTTAGGACTAGCGGGGGGATCCTACAATGAGCAGTTCTTC. Translated: CASSLGLAGGSYNEQFF.

V and J are TRBV10-2 and TRBJ2-7, with a weak D call TRBD1 (6 bases). Trimming stripped 6 bases from V and 5 bases from J, with 8 bases between. This CDR3 spans 11 amino acids. CDR1 and CDR2 from the germline V gene are WSHSY and SAAADI. The CDR3 is CASRQGNEQYV. The CDR3, as DNA: TGCGCCAGCAGACAGGGAAACGAGCAGTACGTC.

V is TRBV28 and J is TRBJ1-3, with D uncertain. V was pared by 0 bases and J by 0 bases, with 6 bases between. The germline gives CDR1 MDHEN, CDR2 SYDVKM. The CDR3 is 15 residues long. The chain's CDR3 is CASSLWGSSGNTIYF. The DNA of the CDR3 is TGTGCCAGCAGTTTATGGGGCAGCTCTGGAAACACCATATATTTT.

This clone was seen only a few times. The chain employs TRBV6-5 and TRBJ1-6; tentative D call: TRBD1 (5 bases). V was shortened by 10 bases and J by 1 base, with 11 bases between the two germline ends. There are 14 residues in the CDR3. CDR1 and CDR2 from the germline V gene are MNHEY and SVGAGI. This chain's CDR3 is CATGEGSYNSPLHF. The CDR3 DNA reads TGTGCCACCGGGGAGGGGTCCTATAATTCACCCCTCCACTTT.

This chain links TRBV27 with TRBJ1-2; perhaps TRBD1 as D (6 bases). CDR1 MNHEY and CDR2 SMNVEV come from the germline V gene (reference sequence). Trimming took 3 bases from V and 0 from J, leaving 14 bases between them. This CDR3 comprises 16 residues. CDR3 residues: CASSLARQAANYGYTF. The CDR3 coding sequence is TGTGCCAGCAGTTTGGCCAGACAGGCCGCTAACTATGGCTACACCTTC.

This clone was detected only a few times. The CDR3 here is CASSGLQGTQYF. In nucleotides, the CDR3 is TGTGCCAGCAGCGGGCTCCAGGGAACCCAGTACTTC. This chain links TRBV5-4 with TRBJ2-5, with a weak D call TRBD1 (5 bases). The V gene's germline CDR1 is SGHNT and CDR2 YYREEE (reference sequence). Trimming took 4 bases from V and 8 from J, leaving 12 bases between them. This CDR3 contains 12 residues.

This chain links TRBV7-9 with TRBJ1-4, with 7 bases fitting TRBD1. The V and J ends lost 5 bases and 2 bases, in that order; junction bases with no gene match: 5. The CDR3 is made up of 15 amino acids. CDR1 is SEHNR, CDR2 FQNEAQ, per germline (reference sequence). The CDR3 sequence: CASSRTDRTNEKLFF. The CDR3 DNA reads as TGTGCCAGCAGCCGAACGGACAGGACTAATGAAAAACTGTTTTTT.

A single count supports this clone. The chain links TRBV15 to TRBJ1-1, with 8 bases that match TRBD1. Unmatched junction bases numbered 12, after V lost 9 bases and J lost 3 bases. The CDR3 length is 15 residues. Germline lookup yields CDR1 LNHNV and CDR2 YYDKDF (reference sequence). CDR3 nucleotides: TGTGCCACGACCGCAGGGGGCGAAGGGTACACTGAAGCTTTCTTT. Its protein is CATTAGGEGYTEAFF.

The gene calls are TRBV25-1 and TRBJ2-2; 8 positions agree with TRBD1. The CDR3 has 14 residues. The trim removed 3 bases at V and 6 bases at J, leaving 3 bases unmatched. Germline V gene lookup returns CDR1 MGHDK and CDR2 SYGVNS. In DNA, the CDR3 is TGTGCCAGCAGTGAGGGACAGGATTCCGGGGAGCTGTTTTTT. Translation: CASSEGQDSGELFF.

This sequence joins TRBV4-2 and TRBJ1-5, with D maybe TRBD1 (5 bases). The CDR3 is 16 residues long. CDR1 LGHNA and CDR2 YNFKEQ come from the germline V gene. The germline V and J ends were trimmed by 0 bases and 0 bases, with 9 bases remaining between them. In DNA form, the CDR3 reads TGTGCCAGCAGCCAAGAGGAGGGGTATAGCAATCAGCCCCAGCATTTT. Its translation: CASSQEEGYSNQPQHF.

The chain has TRBV5-4 and TRBJ2-3; 8 positions agree with TRBD2. Germline V gene sequence: CDR1 SGHNT, CDR2 YYREEE (reference sequence). CDR3 length equals 18 residues. After removal of 0 bases from V and 2 bases from J, the junction contained 11 bases not matched to a gene. In DNA, the CDR3 is TGTGCCAGCAGCTTGGAGGGTTGGAGCGGGAGCCCCACAGATACGCAGTATTTT. Residues: CASSLEGWSGSPTDTQYF.

This clone was detected once. The rearrangement joins TRBV5-6 to TRBJ1-2; possibly TRBD1 for D (6 bases). The V end was cut by 4 bases, the J end by 4 bases, with 11 bases between. The CDR3 consists of 13 residues. Per germline, CDR1 SGHDT and CDR2 YYEEEE. The CDR3 nucleotides are TGTGCCAGCAGCCCCCAGGGGACCTATGGCTACACCTTC. Its protein product is CASSPQGTYGYTF.

The chain uses TRBV19 and TRBJ2-7; 11 bases fit TRBD2. V lost 3 bases to trimming and J lost 5 bases; unmatched junction nucleotides: 9. From germline, CDR1 is LNHDA and CDR2 SQIVND (reference sequence). The CDR3 consists of 16 residues. The DNA of the CDR3 is TGTGCCAGTAGTATTGGTAGCGGGGGGGCTGGCCACGAGCAGTACTTC. It encodes CASSIGSGGAGHEQYF.

This clone is deemed large (0.1 to 1%). This chain links TRBV15 with TRBJ1-2, with D possibly TRBD1 on 5 matching bases. The CDR3 runs to 13 residues. Germline V CDR1 and CDR2: LNHNV, YYDKDF (reference sequence). Trimming took off 0 bases at V and 3 bases at J, with 5 bases between the two ends. The CDR3 loop is CATSREGDYGYTF. The CDR3 DNA sequence: TGTGCCACCAGCAGAGAAGGGGACTATGGCTACACCTTC.

This clone has only a few counts. The gene calls are TRBV4-3 and TRBJ2-7; a weak D match, TRBD1 (6 bases). From germline, CDR1 is LGHNA and CDR2 YSLEER. V gave up 0 bases and J gave up 2 bases, with 8 bases separating them. The CDR3 runs to 14 residues. CDR3 in DNA: TGCGCCAGCAGCCAAGATACAGGGACCTACGAGCAGTACTTC. Its translation is CASSQDTGTYEQYF.

The chain couples TRBV9 to TRBJ2-7; 7 nucleotides agree with TRBD1. The length of the CDR3 is 14 residues. Germline V CDR1 and CDR2: SGDLS, YYNGEE. Trimming removed 3 bases from V and 2 bases from J; junction bases left unmatched: 5. The CDR3 DNA reads TGTGCCAGCAGCGAGGGACAGATCCCCTACGAGCAGTACTTC. Translating it yields CASSEGQIPYEQYF.

This chain connects TRBV28 to TRBJ1-2; D call uncertain. The CDR3 totals 15 residues. Per the germline V gene, CDR1 is MDHEN and CDR2 is SYDVKM. The V end was cut by 3 bases, the J end by 4 bases, with 15 bases between. The CDR3 DNA sequence: TGTGCCAGCAGTTTGGGTGGGGAGGAAGGCTATGGCTACACCTTC. This encodes CASSLGGEEGYGYTF.

The genes are TRBV25-1 and TRBJ1-1; D unclear. Trimming removed 4 bases from V and 0 bases from J, with 9 bases in between. Germline CDR1 is MGHDK and CDR2 is SYGVNS. The CDR3 runs 14 residues. The CDR3 is CASSAGFMNTEAFF. CDR3 DNA: TGTGCCAGCAGTGCGGGATTTATGAACACTGAAGCTTTCTTT.

This chain links TRBV7-9 with TRBJ2-1; TRBD1 aligns across 7 bases. The CDR3 covers 15 residues. The V and J ends lost 5 bases and 3 bases, in that order; junction bases with no gene match: 7. Germline V gene data show CDR1 as SEHNR and CDR2 as FQNEAQ (reference sequence). CDR3 DNA sequence: TGTGCCAGCAGCACCCGGGACAGCAACTACAATGAGCAGTTCTTC. Residues: CASSTRDSNYNEQFF.

The chain couples TRBV27 to TRBJ2-2; D is perhaps TRBD1 (6 bases). With 5 bases removed from V and 8 bases from J, the gap between germline ends came to 24 bases. The CDR3 is 17 amino acids. Germline assignment: CDR1 MNHEY and CDR2 SMNVEV (reference sequence). CDR3 amino acids: CASSTTSDSVSWGELFF. In DNA, the CDR3 is TGTGCCAGCAGTACTACCTCGGACAGTGTATCTTGGGGGGAGCTGTTTTTT.